This T cell receptor beta chain was documented in a study of T cells in Graves' hyperthyroidism and ophthalmopathy. TCR beta CDR3 regions were amplified from RNA. A first-round RT-PCR of the TCR CDR3 used the HTBI primer set. TCRdb recomputed calls from the multiplex PCR reads with MiXCR, one row per CDR3 protein. The repertoire includes approximately 300,000 distinct CDR3 sequences, approximately 15% of them detected once, and roughly 53% sits in the top ten. This clonotype was observed at least ten times. This sequence originates from an older woman with Graves' ophthalmopathy. The sequenced material came from blood.

The CDR3 nucleotides are TGCAGTGCCAACGGAGATCTAGCGGGGGCTTACAATGAGCAGTTCTTC. This encodes CSANGDLAGAYNEQFF. The genes are TRBV20-1 and TRBJ2-1, with 10 bases lining up with TRBD2. V gave up 6 bases and J gave up 4 bases; unmatched junction bases: 12. The CDR3 spans 16 residues. Germline values: CDR1 DFQATT, CDR2 SNEGSKA (reference sequence).